A single T cell receptor beta chain is shown here with its context. Its antigen remains unknown. RNA was extracted with the RNeasy kit, and a quantity of about 0.45 to 1 ug was reverse transcribed using random hexamers. Each CDR3 protein is one row after TCRdb ran MiXCR on the immunoSEQ multiplex PCR reads. The sample yields over 100,000 distinct CDR3 sequences, about 95% seen once. The CDR3 contains 15 residues. Trimming cost V 6 bases and J 6 bases, with 21 bases left between them. Germline V CDR1 and CDR2: SGHRS, YFSETQ. The record originates from a study of CD8 T cells in Susac syndrome. Study-wide findings and caveats: In Susac syndrome, CD8+ expansion was highest in TEMRA and active disease.

The specimen sequenced was CD8+ T cells from PBMCs. This clonotype was sampled from a human donor with Susac syndrome. The chain uses TRBV5-1 and TRBJ1-2; D remains unclear. The CDR3 DNA reads as TGCGCCAGCAACAATATGGTGGACGGAGGGAATGGCTACACCTTC. It translates to CASNNMVDGGNGYTF.